The TCR beta chain described here comes from a study of OX40 agonist ivuxolimab in advanced cancers. The method was immunoSEQ multiplex PCR; TCRdb's version includes in-frame clones alone and lacks a portion of them. This table has tens of thousands of clones, around 80% appearing once. The CDR3 runs to 13 residues. Trimming at V came to 7 bases and at J to 5 bases, leaving 6 bases not matched to a gene. Germline V gene data show CDR1 as SQVTM and CDR2 as ANQGSEA. The sequence was obtained from an adult with an advanced solid tumor such as melanoma, head and neck, liver or kidney cancer. The gene calls are TRBV29-1 and TRBJ2-3, with 10 bases matching TRBD1. Material: CD4+ or CD8+ T cells sorted from blood, obtained in a trial of the OX40 agonist ivuxolimab. The DNA of the CDR3 is TGCAGCGCTCTAGGGGACAGGGGAGATACGCAGTATTTT. It is translated as CSALGDRGDTQYF.